These T cell receptor beta chains were read from a single sample in a study of blood T cell repertoires in COVID-19. The assay was immunoSEQ multiplex PCR, and TCRdb's table has in-frame clones only and misses some. The table has more than 150,000 clones, approximately 88% seen once; the top ten hold 6.7%. The source material was peripheral blood. The receptors were gathered from a man between 35 and 55 years old with acute or convalescent COVID-19. Both conserved end residues are part of each CDR3. The order of the fields is J gene, V gene, clone size, D gene, CDR3 DNA, CDR3 protein. The D gene is left open where the match is weak. Not all rows give a size; the values are once, few, many and, for expanded clones, a class.

j_gene: TRBJ2-7
v_gene: TRBV10-2
abundance: -
d_gene: TRBD2
CDR3nt: TGCGCCAGCAGTGCCGGACTAGCCTATCCCTACGAGCAGTACTTC
CDR3aa: CASSAGLAYPYEQYF

j_gene: TRBJ1-2
v_gene: TRBV5-1
abundance: few
d_gene: TRBD1
CDR3nt: TGCGCCAGCAGCTTGAACAGGGGAGAGACGGCTGGTGGCTACACCTTC
CDR3aa: CASSLNRGETAGGYTF

j_gene: TRBJ1-2
v_gene: TRBV10-3
abundance: few
d_gene: TRBD1
CDR3nt: TGTGCCATCAGTGAGTCGAGACAGGGGATTGATGGCTACACCTTC
CDR3aa: CAISESRQGIDGYTF

j_gene: TRBJ1-1
v_gene: TRBV6-1
abundance: -
d_gene: -
CDR3nt: TGTGCCAGCAGTGAATTCGGTATCGGGGTTTCCGACACTGAAGCTTTCTTT
CDR3aa: CASSEFGIGVSDTEAFF

j_gene: TRBJ2-7
v_gene: TRBV9
abundance: -
d_gene: -
CDR3nt: TGTGCCAGCAGCGTAGGGGGTAGGGGGGAGCAGTACTTC
CDR3aa: CASSVGGRGEQYF

j_gene: TRBJ2-7
v_gene: TRBV7-8
abundance: once
d_gene: -
CDR3nt: TGTGCCAGCAGCTTAGTGCGGGGTGGCAGGTACCACGAGCAGTACTTC
CDR3aa: CASSLVRGGRYHEQYF

j_gene: TRBJ1-4
v_gene: TRBV5-6
abundance: -
d_gene: TRBD1
CDR3nt: TGTGCCAGCAGCTTGGAGCAGGGGGCTCGAAAACTGTTTTTT
CDR3aa: CASSLEQGARKLFF

j_gene: TRBJ2-2
v_gene: TRBV6-5
abundance: -
d_gene: -
CDR3nt: TGTGCCAGCATCGACAGTTACACCGGGGAGCTGTTTTTT
CDR3aa: CASIDSYTGELFF

j_gene: TRBJ2-3
v_gene: TRBV19
abundance: -
d_gene: -
CDR3nt: TGTGCCAGTACCACTGGGAGGACAGATACGCAGTATTTT
CDR3aa: CASTTGRTDTQYF

j_gene: TRBJ1-5
v_gene: TRBV28
abundance: few
d_gene: TRBD1
CDR3nt: TGTGCCAGCAGCTCGGGACAGGTCCCTTCGGCCCAGCATTTT
CDR3aa: CASSSGQVPSAQHF

j_gene: TRBJ1-2
v_gene: TRBV7-9
abundance: -
d_gene: -
CDR3nt: TGTGCCAGCAGCCCTTTCGGGGGGCGCCCCTATGGCTACACCTTC
CDR3aa: CASSPFGGRPYGYTF

j_gene: TRBJ1-6
v_gene: TRBV2
abundance: -
d_gene: TRBD1
CDR3nt: TGTGCCAGCAGTCCCTTTAGGGGGCCCTCCTATAATTCACCCCTCCACTTT
CDR3aa: CASSPFRGPSYNSPLHF

j_gene: TRBJ2-2
v_gene: TRBV14
abundance: -
d_gene: -
CDR3nt: TGTGCCAGCAGCCGACGGGGTCCAGGCGGAACCGGGGAGCTGTTTTTT
CDR3aa: CASSRRGPGGTGELFF

j_gene: TRBJ2-7
v_gene: TRBV5-1
abundance: few
d_gene: TRBD1
CDR3nt: TGCGCCAGCAGCTTGGGGCGGACAGGGCTCTCCTACGAGCAGTACTTC
CDR3aa: CASSLGRTGLSYEQYF

j_gene: TRBJ1-4
v_gene: TRBV5-4
abundance: -
d_gene: -
CDR3nt: TGTGCCAGCAGCTCCCAGGCGTTAAGGGGAGAAAAACTGTTTTTT
CDR3aa: CASSSQALRGEKLFF

j_gene: TRBJ1-5
v_gene: TRBV12-5
abundance: few
d_gene: -
CDR3nt: TGTGCTAGTGGTTTGGCCCAAGCGGCAGAACAGCCCCAGCATTTT
CDR3aa: CASGLAQAAEQPQHF

j_gene: TRBJ2-3
v_gene: TRBV5-6
abundance: -
d_gene: TRBD1
CDR3nt: TGTGCCAGCAGCTGGGACAGCTTCACAGATACGCAGTATTTT
CDR3aa: CASSWDSFTDTQYF

j_gene: TRBJ1-1
v_gene: TRBV30
abundance: -
d_gene: -
CDR3nt: TGTGCCTGGAGTGTACAGTCGAACACTGAAGCTTTCTTT
CDR3aa: CAWSVQSNTEAFF

j_gene: TRBJ2-7
v_gene: TRBV15
abundance: -
d_gene: TRBD1
CDR3nt: TGTGCCACCAGCAGAGGTGCCCGGGACAGGTTTTTTGTGGAGTTCTACGAGCAGTACTTC
CDR3aa: CATSRGARDRFFVEFYEQYF

j_gene: TRBJ1-2
v_gene: TRBV28
abundance: -
d_gene: -
CDR3nt: TGTGCCAGTAGTTTCGGGAGGACAGTCTATGGCTACACCTTC
CDR3aa: CASSFGRTVYGYTF

j_gene: TRBJ1-5
v_gene: TRBV19
abundance: -
d_gene: -
CDR3nt: TGTGCCAGTAGTATCGGGGGAGAGGTTCGTCAGCCCCAGCATTTT
CDR3aa: CASSIGGEVRQPQHF

j_gene: TRBJ2-6
v_gene: TRBV11-2
abundance: -
d_gene: TRBD1
CDR3nt: TGTGCCAGCAGCTTAGTTCGGGACAGGGTGGGCTCTGGGGCCAACGTCCTGACTTTC
CDR3aa: CASSLVRDRVGSGANVLTF

j_gene: TRBJ1-5
v_gene: TRBV21-1
abundance: -
d_gene: -
CDR3nt: TGTGCCAGCAGCAAAGTTTCATCGGAACAGACGCAGGCGAATCAGCCCCAGCATTTT
CDR3aa: CASSKVSSEQTQANQPQHF

j_gene: TRBJ2-2
v_gene: TRBV7-3
abundance: -
d_gene: TRBD1
CDR3nt: TGTGCCAGCAGCTCCGGGACAGGGACCGGGGAGCTGTTTTTT
CDR3aa: CASSSGTGTGELFF

j_gene: TRBJ1-3
v_gene: TRBV27
abundance: -
d_gene: -
CDR3nt: TGTGCCAGCAGTTTATCGGCAGAATCGGGAAACACCATATATTTT
CDR3aa: CASSLSAESGNTIYF

j_gene: TRBJ1-5
v_gene: TRBV6-5
abundance: -
d_gene: TRBD1
CDR3nt: TGTGCCAGCAGCCGGGACAGGGGTGGGCAGCCCCAGCATTTT
CDR3aa: CASSRDRGGQPQHF

j_gene: TRBJ2-5
v_gene: TRBV5-4
abundance: -
d_gene: TRBD2
CDR3nt: TGTGCCAGCAGCGCTAGGACTAGCGGGGGGGGCGAGACCCAGTACTTC
CDR3aa: CASSARTSGGGETQYF

j_gene: TRBJ2-7
v_gene: TRBV21-1
abundance: -
d_gene: -
CDR3nt: TGTGCCAGCAGCCTTCGGACTAGCGCGAGCTCCTACGAGCAGTACTTC
CDR3aa: CASSLRTSASSYEQYF

j_gene: TRBJ2-3
v_gene: TRBV6-5
abundance: -
d_gene: -
CDR3nt: TGTGCCAGCAGTAAACAGGGTCCAGATACGCAGTATTTT
CDR3aa: CASSKQGPDTQYF

j_gene: TRBJ1-2
v_gene: TRBV4-1
abundance: -
d_gene: -
CDR3nt: TGCGCCAGCCTGACTTCGGGTGGCCTGGCTTTTACCTACTATGGCTACACCTTC
CDR3aa: CASLTSGGLAFTYYGYTF

j_gene: TRBJ2-2
v_gene: TRBV9
abundance: -
d_gene: TRBD2
CDR3nt: TGTGCCAGCAGCTTCCGAGCGGGGTCGAACACCGGGGAGCTGTTTTTT
CDR3aa: CASSFRAGSNTGELFF

j_gene: TRBJ1-2
v_gene: TRBV7-2
abundance: -
d_gene: TRBD1
CDR3nt: TGTGCCAGCAGCAAGGGACAGTATGGCTACACCTTC
CDR3aa: CASSKGQYGYTF

j_gene: TRBJ2-5
v_gene: TRBV3-1/TRBV3-2
abundance: -
d_gene: TRBD2
CDR3nt: TGTGCCAGCAGCCCCGGACTAGCGGGGGGGCCGCGAGAGACCCAGTACTTC
CDR3aa: CASSPGLAGGPRETQYF

j_gene: TRBJ2-2
v_gene: TRBV14
abundance: -
d_gene: -
CDR3nt: TGTGCCAGCAGCCCACGCCTAGTTCTATCCGGGGAGCTGTTTTTT
CDR3aa: CASSPRLVLSGELFF

j_gene: TRBJ2-7
v_gene: TRBV19
abundance: -
d_gene: -
CDR3nt: TGTGCCAGTAGTATACGTGACAGGCTAAACGAGCAGTACTTC
CDR3aa: CASSIRDRLNEQYF

j_gene: TRBJ2-7
v_gene: TRBV9
abundance: -
d_gene: -
CDR3nt: TGTGCCAGCAGCGCCAGACAGGAAGACGAGCAGTACTTC
CDR3aa: CASSARQEDEQYF

j_gene: TRBJ2-4
v_gene: TRBV7-2
abundance: -
d_gene: TRBD1
CDR3nt: TGTGCCAGCAGCCCAGACAGGGCCCAAAACATTCAGTACTTC
CDR3aa: CASSPDRAQNIQYF

j_gene: TRBJ1-5
v_gene: TRBV30
abundance: once
d_gene: TRBD1
CDR3nt: TGTGCCTGGAGTGTAGGGGGCCGTAGCAATCAGCCCCAGCATTTT
CDR3aa: CAWSVGGRSNQPQHF

j_gene: TRBJ1-4
v_gene: TRBV28
abundance: -
d_gene: TRBD1
CDR3nt: TGTGCCAGCAGTACGGACAGGGAAAATGAAAAACTGTTTTTT
CDR3aa: CASSTDRENEKLFF

j_gene: TRBJ2-3
v_gene: TRBV7-2
abundance: -
d_gene: TRBD1
CDR3nt: TGTGCCAGCAGCTTAGCCGACAGGGGAGGCACAGATACGCAGTATTTT
CDR3aa: CASSLADRGGTDTQYF

j_gene: TRBJ2-3
v_gene: TRBV6-4
abundance: -
d_gene: -
CDR3nt: TGTGCCAGCAGTGACAATGAGGCTGATACGCAGTATTTT
CDR3aa: CASSDNEADTQYF

j_gene: TRBJ2-3
v_gene: TRBV5-4
abundance: -
d_gene: -
CDR3nt: TGTGCCAGCAGCTTTGGAGGGGGGGCGACAGATACGCAGTATTTT
CDR3aa: CASSFGGGATDTQYF

j_gene: TRBJ1-1
v_gene: TRBV2
abundance: few
d_gene: -
CDR3nt: TGTGCCAGCAGGTTTGGGGGGGTAGGGACTGAAGCTTTCTTT
CDR3aa: CASRFGGVGTEAFF

j_gene: TRBJ2-5
v_gene: TRBV2
abundance: -
d_gene: TRBD1
CDR3nt: TGTGCCAGCAGGGGGACAGGTTCCCAAGAGACCCAGTACTTC
CDR3aa: CASRGTGSQETQYF

j_gene: TRBJ2-5
v_gene: TRBV7-7
abundance: -
d_gene: -
CDR3nt: TGTGCTAGCAGCTTAGCCAGGGTTGGAGAGACCCAGTACTTC
CDR3aa: CASSLARVGETQYF

j_gene: TRBJ2-7
v_gene: TRBV5-6
abundance: -
d_gene: TRBD2
CDR3nt: TGTGCCAGCTCTCGGGCGGGGGTCTACGAGCAGTACTTC
CDR3aa: CASSRAGVYEQYF

j_gene: TRBJ2-2
v_gene: TRBV16
abundance: -
d_gene: TRBD1
CDR3nt: TGTGCCAGCAGCCAACTCACCCGGACAGGGAACACCGGGGAGCTGTTTTTT
CDR3aa: CASSQLTRTGNTGELFF

j_gene: TRBJ1-5
v_gene: TRBV19
abundance: -
d_gene: -
CDR3nt: TGTGCCAGTAGGACGACAGCCCCCTCAAATCAGCCCCAGCATTTT
CDR3aa: CASRTTAPSNQPQHF

j_gene: TRBJ2-7
v_gene: TRBV6-6
abundance: -
d_gene: TRBD1
CDR3nt: TGTGCCAGCAGGATCACTGGGGACAGCTCCTACGAGCAGTACTTC
CDR3aa: CASRITGDSSYEQYF

j_gene: TRBJ1-1
v_gene: TRBV7-8
abundance: -
d_gene: -
CDR3nt: TGTGCCAGCAGCTTAGTTACAGGGTTGGTCACTGAAGCTTTCTTT
CDR3aa: CASSLVTGLVTEAFF

j_gene: TRBJ1-6
v_gene: TRBV2
abundance: few
d_gene: TRBD1
CDR3nt: TGTGCCAGCAGGTGGCGGGACAGTCAGAATTCACCCCTCCACTTT
CDR3aa: CASRWRDSQNSPLHF

j_gene: TRBJ2-1
v_gene: TRBV27
abundance: -
d_gene: TRBD2
CDR3nt: TGTGCCAGCAGCGAAACGTGGACTAGCGGGGATAATGAGCAGTTCTTC
CDR3aa: CASSETWTSGDNEQFF

j_gene: TRBJ2-3
v_gene: TRBV7-6
abundance: -
d_gene: TRBD2
CDR3nt: TGTGCCAGCAGCTTATACGCCGCAGCGGGGGGGGATACGCAGTATTTT
CDR3aa: CASSLYAAAGGDTQYF

j_gene: TRBJ1-1
v_gene: TRBV5-4
abundance: -
d_gene: -
CDR3nt: TGTGCCAGCAGCTTGGGGTTAACGGACACTGAAGCTTTCTTT
CDR3aa: CASSLGLTDTEAFF

j_gene: TRBJ2-3
v_gene: TRBV19
abundance: -
d_gene: TRBD2
CDR3nt: TGTGCCAGTAGTGACCGTTTAATAGCGGGGGCCCCAGATACGCAGTATTTT
CDR3aa: CASSDRLIAGAPDTQYF

j_gene: TRBJ2-5
v_gene: TRBV10-3
abundance: -
d_gene: TRBD1
CDR3nt: TGTGCCATCAGAGGGACAGGGTCGAGGGCAGAGACCCAGTACTTC
CDR3aa: CAIRGTGSRAETQYF

j_gene: TRBJ1-4
v_gene: TRBV4-2
abundance: -
d_gene: -
CDR3nt: TGTGCCAGCAGTCGTACTGCAGGTGGTCGTGAAAAACTGTTTTTT
CDR3aa: CASSRTAGGREKLFF

j_gene: TRBJ1-2
v_gene: TRBV6-5
abundance: -
d_gene: -
CDR3nt: TGTGCCAGCAGTTCGAACTATGGCTACACCTTC
CDR3aa: CASSSNYGYTF

j_gene: TRBJ1-5
v_gene: TRBV10-3
abundance: -
d_gene: -
CDR3nt: TGTGCCATCAGTGAGTCAGGGCAGGGCGATCAGCCCCAGCATTTT
CDR3aa: CAISESGQGDQPQHF